These 31 T cell receptor beta chains originate from one sample sequenced in a study of cytomegalovirus exposure and HLA in healthy donors. The PCR made use of 60 Vbeta and 13 Jbeta primers. Produced via immunoSEQ multiplex PCR; TCRdb's table is partial and in-frame only. The data contain around 200,000 clones, 85% to 90% of them seen just once; the ten biggest clones take up roughly 1%. The source material was PBMCs. These receptors were obtained from a woman between 18 and 29 years old in good health and CMV-seronegative.

This chain's CDR3 is CASLEGALRELFF. The CDR3, as DNA: TGTGCCTCCCTGGAGGGGGCTTTGAGGGAGCTGTTTTTT. The genes are TRBV2 and TRBJ2-2; TRBD1 might be the D (7 bases). Deletions cut 11 bases from V and 9 bases from J, with 19 bases between. Germline V gene lookup returns CDR1 SNHLY and CDR2 FYNNEI. The CDR3 runs 13 residues.

The rearrangement uses TRBV5-1 and TRBJ2-3; 12 positions match TRBD2. The CDR3 is made up of 16 amino acids. Germline V gives CDR1 SGHRS, CDR2 YFSETQ. J was trimmed by 6 bases and V by 2 bases; bases with no gene match: 7. The CDR3 nucleotides are TGCGCCAGCAGCTTCCCGGGACTAGCGGGTATGGATACGCAGTATTTT. Protein product: CASSFPGLAGMDTQYF.

This rearrangement joins TRBV11-3 to TRBJ2-7, with TRBD2 identical over 8 bases. The CDR3 runs 14 residues. The junction had 5 bases not matched to a gene; V was cut back by 5 bases and J by 2 bases. Looked up from germline, CDR1 is SGHNT and CDR2 is YENEEA. DNA for the CDR3: TGTGCCAGCAGCCCAGGACTAGCTCCCTACGAGCAGTACTTC. This gives the protein CASSPGLAPYEQYF. Full variable domain (outside the CDR3, taken from reference TRBV11-3 and TRBJ2-7): EAGVVQSPRYKIIEKKQPVAFWCNPISGHNTLYWYLQNLGQGPELLIRYENEEAVDDSQLPKDRFSAERLKGVDSTLKIQPAELGDSAVYLCASSPGLAPYEQYFGPGTRLTVT.

CDR3: CASSPLAGGSYEQYF. DNA for the CDR3: TGTGCCAGCAGTCCACTAGCGGGAGGCTCCTACGAGCAGTACTTC. This rearrangement joins TRBV6-5 to TRBJ2-7, with TRBD2 identical over 12 bases. This CDR3 spans 15 amino acids. Trimming removed 5 bases from V and 0 bases from J; junction bases left unmatched: 2. The germline CDR1 and CDR2 sequences are MNHEY and SVGAGI.

The genes are TRBV10-1 and TRBJ1-1; TRBD1 might be the D (5 bases). Germline assignment: CDR1 WNHNN and CDR2 SYGVQD (reference sequence). Deletions cut 5 bases from V and 1 base from J, with 5 bases between. The CDR3 runs to 12 residues. DNA of the CDR3: TGCGCCAGCAGTCAGGGGAACACTGAAGCTTTCTTT. It translates to CASSQGNTEAFF.

This sequence joins TRBV27 and TRBJ2-7; 10 bases line up with TRBD2. This CDR3 has 15 amino acids. The germline CDR1 and CDR2 sequences are MNHEY and SMNVEV (reference sequence). The trim removed 5 bases at V and 2 bases at J, leaving 6 bases unmatched. In DNA form, the CDR3 reads TGTGCCAGCAGTAAAGGACTAGCGGAAACCTACGAGCAGTACTTC. Its protein is CASSKGLAETYEQYF.

The gene calls are TRBV5-4 and TRBJ1-2; the D is unclear. The V end was cut by 0 bases, the J end by 8 bases, with 11 bases between. This CDR3 spans 13 amino acids. Germline V CDR1 and CDR2: SGHNT, YYREEE (reference sequence). The CDR3 DNA sequence: TGTGCCAGCAGCTTGGCAGGCGTACGAGGCTACACCTTC. Encoded protein: CASSLAGVRGYTF.

The rearrangement uses TRBV5-4 and TRBJ1-1; unclear D gene. Trimming removed 0 bases from V and 1 base from J, with 7 bases in between. This CDR3 is 14 amino acids long. CDR1 and CDR2 (germline): SGHNT, YYREEE (reference sequence). CDR3 sequence: CASSLGRENTEAFF. The CDR3 DNA is TGTGCCAGCAGCTTGGGACGGGAGAACACTGAAGCTTTCTTT.

J is TRBJ1-1 and V is TRBV5-1; 11 nucleotides align to TRBD1. Germline loops: CDR1 SGHRS, CDR2 YFSETQ. V was pared by 0 bases and J by 7 bases, with 8 bases of the junction left unmatched. This CDR3 comprises 16 residues. This chain's CDR3 is CASSLGSGQGVDEAFF. CDR3 DNA sequence: TGCGCCAGCAGCTTGGGGTCGGGACAGGGGGTGGATGAAGCTTTCTTT. Complete variable domain (other parts from reference TRBV5-1 and TRBJ1-1): KAGVTQTPRYLIKTRGQQVTLSCSPISGHRSVSWYQQTPGQGLQFLFEYFSETQRNKGNFPGRFSGRQFSNSRSEMNVSTLELGDSALYLCASSLGSGQGVDEAFFGQGTRLTVV.

This sequence joins TRBV7-6 and TRBJ1-6; perhaps TRBD1 as D (6 bases). CDR3 size: 16 residues. CDR1 is SGHVS and CDR2 is FNYEAQ in the germline V gene. V was shortened by 5 bases and J by 7 bases, with 18 bases between the two germline ends. CDR3 in DNA: TGTGCCAGCAGCCCCGCGGCTTGGACAGCAAATTCACCCCTCCACTTT. Its translation is CASSPAAWTANSPLHF.

This sequence joins TRBV11-2 and TRBJ2-3; 8 positions agree with TRBD1. Germline CDR1 SGHAT, CDR2 FQNNGV. The CDR3 is made up of 14 amino acids. After removal of 2 bases from V and 6 bases from J, the junction contained 4 bases not matched to a gene. CDR3 nucleotides: TGTGCCAGCAGCTTACCTGACAGGGGCGATACGCAGTATTTT. This sequence encodes CASSLPDRGDTQYF.

The chain has TRBV6-1 and TRBJ1-2; D not resolved. Between the trimmed V and J ends, which lost 0 bases and 4 bases, there was a span of 6 bases. The germline V gene has CDR1 MNHNS and CDR2 SASEGT. This CDR3 comprises 13 residues. This CDR3 reads CASSEAGSYGYTF. CDR3 DNA sequence: TGTGCCAGCAGTGAAGCGGGGAGCTATGGCTACACCTTC.

DNA for the CDR3: TGTGCCAGCACTGGACAGATGAACACTGAAGCTTTCTTT. Translated: CASTGQMNTEAFF. The chain is built from TRBV27 and TRBJ1-1; D possibly corresponds to TRBD1 (6 bases). The V end lost 7 bases, the J end lost 0 bases, and 9 bases lay between the germline ends. CDR1 MNHEY and CDR2 SMNVEV come from the germline V gene (reference sequence). The CDR3 totals 13 residues.

The chain links TRBV5-5 to TRBJ1-5, with 7 positions matching TRBD1. The CDR3 spans 15 residues. J was trimmed by 6 bases and V by 0 bases; bases with no gene match: 6. Germline CDR1 SGHKS, CDR2 YYEKEE (reference sequence). CDR3 amino acids: CASSLVGGGGQPQHF. In nucleotides, the CDR3 is TGTGCCAGCAGCTTGGTAGGAGGGGGCGGTCAGCCCCAGCATTTT.

The J gene is TRBJ2-3, the V gene TRBV29-1; 8 bases are shared with TRBD2. In germline, CDR1 is SQVTM, CDR2 ANQGSEA. The CDR3 runs 13 residues. V lost 5 bases and J lost 4; bases outside the gene matches: 5. The CDR3 DNA reads as TGCAGCGTTTTATCGGGGGGGTCAGATACGCAGTATTTT. This sequence encodes CSVLSGGSDTQYF.

The chain joins TRBV25-1 to TRBJ2-3; TRBD2 matches at 7 bases. Germline lookup yields CDR1 MGHDK and CDR2 SYGVNS. The trim removed 4 bases at V and 1 base at J, leaving 2 bases unmatched. The CDR3 is 14 residues long. The CDR3, as DNA: TGTGCCAGCAGTGTTGCGGGGGGCACAGATACGCAGTATTTT. The encoded protein is CASSVAGGTDTQYF.

The chain carries TRBV6-1 and TRBJ2-7; D is unclear. There are 15 residues in the CDR3. Germline V gives CDR1 MNHNS, CDR2 SASEGT. Trimming left V 0 bases short and J 4 bases short, with 13 bases between. Here the CDR3 DNA reads TGTGCCAGCAGTGAAGCGAGCGCGGCCAGATACGAGCAGTACTTC. This codes for CASSEASAARYEQYF.

This clone was recorded a few times. V usage is TRBV11-3 and J usage is TRBJ2-1, with 8 bases identical to TRBD2. With V trimmed by 5 bases and J by 9 bases, 9 bases remained unmatched. The CDR3 sequence is 14 residues long. Per germline, CDR1 SGHNT and CDR2 YENEEA. CDR3 loop: CASSLPEREFEQFF. The DNA for the CDR3 is TGTGCCAGCAGCCTCCCAGAGCGGGAGTTTGAGCAGTTCTTC.

This clone was picked up a small number of times. The chain joins TRBV6-4 to TRBJ1-4; unclear D gene. V was trimmed by 10 bases and J by 8 bases, leaving 17 bases between them. The length of the CDR3 is 13 residues. Germline CDR1 MRHNA, CDR2 SNTAGT. As DNA, the CDR3 is TGTGCCACCCCGGGGATTGGGGAGGAAAAACTGTTTTTT. Translation gives CATPGIGEEKLFF.

The chain employs TRBV4-1 and TRBJ1-6; D not resolved. The CDR3 is made up of 13 amino acids. With 0 bases removed from V and 13 bases from J, the gap between germline ends came to 10 bases. Germline-derived CDR1 and CDR2 are MGHRA and YSYEKL. The CDR3 is CASSQEQTYPLHF. In DNA, the CDR3 is TGCGCCAGCAGCCAAGAACAGACGTATCCCCTCCACTTT.

There are a few counts of this clone. V is TRBV2 and J is TRBJ1-1, with unresolved D. The CDR3 is made up of 13 amino acids. The V end lost 6 bases, the J end lost 0 bases, and 8 bases lay between the germline ends. Germline V gene lookup returns CDR1 SNHLY and CDR2 FYNNEI. As DNA, the CDR3 is TGTGCCAGCAGACGCCAGGTGAACACTGAAGCTTTCTTT. It codes for CASRRQVNTEAFF.

The genes are TRBV27 and TRBJ2-7; 9 nucleotides align to TRBD2. V gave up 2 bases and J gave up 5 bases; unmatched junction bases: 7. The V gene's germline CDR1 is MNHEY and CDR2 SMNVEV (reference sequence). The CDR3 loop spans 15 amino acids. The CDR3 region is CASSLLASGANEQYF. The CDR3 bases are TGTGCCAGCAGTTTACTGGCTAGCGGGGCCAACGAGCAGTACTTC.

The gene calls are TRBV9 and TRBJ2-7; the match to TRBD1 covers 9 bases. Per germline, CDR1 SGDLS and CDR2 YYNGEE. J gave up 2 bases and V 0 bases, and 6 bases lay outside the gene matches. The CDR3 is 16 amino acids. The CDR3 protein is CASSVGVTGGAYEQYF. DNA for the CDR3: TGTGCCAGCAGCGTAGGCGTGACAGGGGGGGCCTACGAGCAGTACTTC.

Concerning this clone: This sample includes further DNA sequences coding for the same CDR3. V is TRBV11-2 and J is TRBJ1-1, with unresolved D. Germline lookup yields CDR1 SGHAT and CDR2 FQNNGV. V dropped 5 bases and J dropped 5 bases, with 9 bases sitting between them. The CDR3 length is 12 residues. CDR3 loop: CASSRGGTEAFF. The CDR3 nucleotides read TGTGCCAGCAGCCGGGGAGGGACTGAAGCTTTCTTT.

The gene calls are TRBV10-2 and TRBJ2-5, with 7 bases identical to TRBD2. The end of the DNA is better explained by TRBJ2-7, so the J call may be wrong. CDR1 is WSHSY, CDR2 SAAADI, per germline. The CDR3 extends over 14 amino acids. CDR3 nucleotides: TGCGCCAGCAGTAACGGGGGGAGAACCTACGAGCAGTACTTC. Encoded protein: CASSNGGRTYEQYF.

The chain couples TRBV23-1 to TRBJ2-1; 10 bases map to TRBD2. TRBV23-1 is placed among ORFs of uncertain function. V trimming: 6 bases; J trimming: 2 bases; junction bases outside the gene matches: 10. This CDR3 spans 17 amino acids. The CDR3 DNA reads as TGCGCCAGCAGGGGGATACGGCTAGCGGGAGCCTACAATGAGCAGTTCTTC. Amino acid sequence: CASRGIRLAGAYNEQFF.

The rearrangement joins TRBV28 to TRBJ1-1; 7 bases match TRBD1. This CDR3 contains 15 residues. Germline V lookup: CDR1 MDHEN, CDR2 SYDVKM. V lost 6 bases to trimming and J lost 5 bases; unmatched junction nucleotides: 12. DNA for the CDR3: TGTGCCAGCAGACACTACAGGGGCCAGGGGACTGAAGCTTTCTTT. As protein: CASRHYRGQGTEAFF.

The rearrangement uses TRBV6-1 and TRBJ1-2; 10 bases line up with TRBD1. Germline V CDR1 and CDR2: MNHNS, SASEGT. The trim removed 8 bases at V and 5 bases at J, leaving 8 bases unmatched. This CDR3 has 14 amino acids. The CDR3 is CASWTGGNKYGYTF. CDR3 DNA sequence: TGTGCCAGCTGGACAGGGGGGAATAAGTATGGCTACACCTTC.

The genes are TRBV6-1 and TRBJ2-7; D unresolved. In germline, CDR1 is MNHNS, CDR2 SASEGT. V was clipped by 5 bases and J by 3 bases, with 8 bases between them. The CDR3 is 12 residues long. CDR3 nucleotides: TGTGCCAGCAGTCCCCGTTTCTACGAGCAGTACTTC. Its protein is CASSPRFYEQYF.

V usage is TRBV9 and J usage is TRBJ2-2, with 9 positions matching TRBD2. The CDR3 is 15 amino acids. The germline gives CDR1 SGDLS, CDR2 YYNGEE. J was trimmed by 6 bases and V by 4 bases; bases with no gene match: 7. CDR3 sequence reads: CASSRTSASPGELFF. The CDR3 bases are TGTGCCAGCAGCCGGACTAGCGCATCCCCCGGGGAGCTGTTTTTT.

V usage is TRBV27 and J usage is TRBJ1-5; 9 nucleotides match TRBD1. V gave up 3 bases and J gave up 1 base; unmatched junction bases: 4. The CDR3 runs to 16 residues. From germline, CDR1 is MNHEY and CDR2 SMNVEV (reference sequence). Here the CDR3 DNA reads TGTGCCAGCAGTTTGGGACAGGGTCGGAGCAATCAGCCCCAGCATTTT. Amino acids: CASSLGQGRSNQPQHF.